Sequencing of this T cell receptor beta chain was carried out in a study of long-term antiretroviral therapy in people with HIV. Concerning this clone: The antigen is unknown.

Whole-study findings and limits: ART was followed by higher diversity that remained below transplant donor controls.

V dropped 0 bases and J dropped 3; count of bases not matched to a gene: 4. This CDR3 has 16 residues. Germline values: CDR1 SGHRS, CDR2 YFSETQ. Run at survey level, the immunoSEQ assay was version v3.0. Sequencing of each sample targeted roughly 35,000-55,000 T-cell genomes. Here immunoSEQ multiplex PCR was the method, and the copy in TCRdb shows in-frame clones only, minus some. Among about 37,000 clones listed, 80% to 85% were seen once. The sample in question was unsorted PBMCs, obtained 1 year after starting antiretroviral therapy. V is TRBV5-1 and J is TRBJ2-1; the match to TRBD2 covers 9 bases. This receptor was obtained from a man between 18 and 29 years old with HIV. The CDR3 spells CASSLVPSGDYNEQFF. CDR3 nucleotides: TGCGCCAGCAGCTTGGTACCTAGCGGGGACTACAATGAGCAGTTCTTC.